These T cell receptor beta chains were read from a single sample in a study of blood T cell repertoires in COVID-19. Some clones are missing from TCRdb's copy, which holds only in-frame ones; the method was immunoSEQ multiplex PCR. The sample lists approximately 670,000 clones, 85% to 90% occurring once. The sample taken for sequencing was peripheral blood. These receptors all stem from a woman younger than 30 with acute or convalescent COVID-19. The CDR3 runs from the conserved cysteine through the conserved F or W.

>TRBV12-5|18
CASGLVRGAGQGNTEAFF
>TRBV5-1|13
CASSGNRGSPLHF
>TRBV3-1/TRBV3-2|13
CASRIELEETQYF
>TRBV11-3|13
CASSSGTGSIQYF
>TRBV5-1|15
CASSLGDRYQETQYF
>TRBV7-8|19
CASSLIGQGHLAEYNEQFF
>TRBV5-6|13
CASSLDYSYEQYF
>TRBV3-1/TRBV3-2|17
CASSRHVQGADNSPLHF
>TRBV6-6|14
CASSYLEGNSEQYF
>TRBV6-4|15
CASSDSGGGTDTQYF